This T cell receptor (beta chain) was identified during a study of human T cells and chemical hapten exposure. At the level of the study: Patch tests containing 0.01% DPC, applied to the upper back, were read at 6 days. Alopecia areata, totalis or universalis affected patients, mainly female.

This clonotype was seen only once. What it binds is unknown. The junction shows a germline mismatch at one end, possibly a read error. It was the library that attached unique molecular identifiers to individual cDNA molecules. TCRdb re-called the RACE reads through MiXCR, storing one row per CDR3 protein. The sample consists of 95,000 or so distinct CDR3 sequences, 8% to 11% of them appearing once. The time point is: patch test 1, 2 weeks after DPC sensitization. The treatment: therapeutic diphenylcyclopropenone sensitization with weekly scalp DPC. Overall study findings and caveats: TCRs whose frequency exceeded 1 in 1000 remained the same following DPC sensitization.

CDR3 size: 15 residues. Germline V lookup: CDR1 SNHLY, CDR2 FYNNEI. Sequencing was performed on whole blood, taken in connection with sensitization to the hapten diphenylcyclopropenone (DPC). This clonotype was sampled from a man aged 40-49 years with alopecia areata. Some clones in this sample may be carry-over from other donors' samples. The rearrangement uses TRBV2 and TRBJ2-3; either TRBD1 or TRBD2 may supply D (6 bases each). CDR3 protein: CASSQPEGGLDTQCF. CDR3 nucleotides: TGTGCCAGCAGCCAGCCAGAGGGGGGCTTAGATACGCAGTGTTTT.